Presented here are 23 T cell receptor beta chains from one specimen sequenced in a study of blood T cell repertoires in COVID-19. The repertoire was sequenced with immunoSEQ multiplex PCR; TCRdb's copy has only in-frame clones and lacks some. The sample carries roughly 300,000 clones, approximately 85% recorded once. The specimen was peripheral blood. The source is a human donor in a cohort sampled during active COVID-19.

The V call is TRBV9, the J call TRBJ2-3; 9 bases agree with TRBD2. The CDR3 loop spans 14 amino acids. The V segment lost 4 bases and the J segment 10 bases; nucleotides outside the gene matches: 10. Germline V gives CDR1 SGDLS, CDR2 YYNGEE. In nucleotides, the CDR3 is TGTGCCAGCAGCCCGGGCGGGAGGGCCCAATCGCAGTATTTT. It specifies CASSPGGRAQSQYF.

As DNA, the CDR3 is TGTGCCAGCAGCGTAGCGGGGCGGAGGGCCCCCCCGGAGACCCAGTACTTC. Translation: CASSVAGRRAPPETQYF. The chain employs TRBV9 and TRBJ2-5; possible D gene TRBD2, 6 bases. V was trimmed by 0 bases and J by 5 bases, leaving 20 bases between them. The germline V gene encodes CDR1 SGDLS and CDR2 YYNGEE. CDR3 size: 17 residues.

This clone was picked up one time. The chain joins TRBV6-2 or TRBV6-3 to TRBJ1-4, with a weak D call TRBD1 (5 bases). V was trimmed by 2 bases and J by 0 bases, leaving 7 bases between them. Germline V lookup: CDR1 MNHEY, CDR2 SVGEGT. The CDR3 spans 15 residues. The CDR3 bases are TGTGCCAGCAGTTACGGGGGGTCAACTAATGAAAAACTGTTTTTT. Translation gives CASSYGGSTNEKLFF.

V is TRBV4-1 and J is TRBJ1-5, with D perhaps TRBD1 (5 bases). Germline lookup yields CDR1 MGHRA and CDR2 YSYEKL. The V end was cut by 4 bases, the J end by 0 bases, with 19 bases between. The length of the CDR3 is 18 residues. The CDR3 loop reads CASSPQHTAGNSNQPQHF. In DNA, the CDR3 is TGCGCCAGCAGCCCCCAGCATACGGCAGGGAATAGCAATCAGCCCCAGCATTTT.

This sequence joins TRBV7-9 and TRBJ1-1; unclear D gene. Germline-derived CDR1 and CDR2 are SEHNR and FQNEAQ (reference sequence). Trimming took off 4 bases at V and 6 bases at J, with 12 bases between the two ends. This CDR3 has 13 residues. CDR3 amino acids: CASSSTAAPEAFF. CDR3 bases: TGTGCCAGCAGCTCCACAGCAGCACCTGAAGCTTTCTTT.

This chain connects TRBV19 to TRBJ2-2, with 8 bases aligning to TRBD2. The trim removed 3 bases at V and 6 bases at J, leaving 9 bases unmatched. CDR1 and CDR2 (germline): LNHDA, SQIVND (reference sequence). This CDR3 comprises 16 residues. The CDR3 region has the DNA TGTGCCAGTAGTATGAGGAGCGGGAGTATCGCCGGGGAGCTGTTTTTT. Its protein is CASSMRSGSIAGELFF. Supplemented by reference TRBV19 and TRBJ2-2, the full variable domain reads DGGITQSPKYLFRKEGQNVTLSCEQNLNHDAMYWYRQDPGQGLRLIYYSQIVNDFQKGDIAEGYSVSREKKESFPLTVTSAQKNPTAFYLCASSMRSGSIAGELFFGEGSRLTVL.

The V gene is TRBV7-9, the J gene TRBJ2-5; TRBD2 agrees at 10 bases. The CDR3 covers 16 residues. Germline CDR1 and CDR2: SEHNR and FQNEAQ (reference sequence). V was clipped by 1 base and J by 4 bases; unmatched bases: 6. The CDR3 region is CASSLGASGGVETQYF. The CDR3 nucleotides are TGTGCCAGCAGCTTAGGGGCTAGCGGGGGCGTAGAGACCCAGTACTTC.

This rearrangement joins TRBV7-9 to TRBJ1-1; 9 bases are shared with TRBD1. Trimming took 2 bases from V and 4 from J; bases not matched to a gene: 8. The germline V gene has CDR1 SEHNR and CDR2 FQNEAQ (reference sequence). The CDR3 has 16 amino acids. CDR3 sequence reads: CASSLWDRDYGTEAFF. CDR3 bases: TGTGCCAGCAGCTTATGGGACAGGGATTATGGCACTGAAGCTTTCTTT.

This chain links TRBV19 with TRBJ2-1; the D gene is possibly TRBD2 (6 bases). The CDR3 spans 13 residues. With 3 bases removed from V and 7 bases from J, the gap between germline ends came to 10 bases. CDR1 and CDR2 from the germline V gene are LNHDA and SQIVND (reference sequence). The CDR3 loop is CASSIGTVNEQFF. The CDR3 DNA reads TGTGCCAGTAGTATTGGGACTGTAAATGAGCAGTTCTTC.

J is TRBJ2-4 and V is TRBV28; the D is unclear. In germline, CDR1 is MDHEN, CDR2 SYDVKM. This CDR3 is built from 13 residues. The V end was cut by 6 bases, the J end by 0 bases, with 6 bases between. For the CDR3, the DNA is TGTGCCAGCAGCAAACTAGCCAAAAACATTCAGTACTTC. It is translated as CASSKLAKNIQYF.

The gene calls are TRBV7-2 and TRBJ2-7; 7 bases fit TRBD2. CDR1 SGHTA and CDR2 FQGNSA come from the germline V gene. V shed 5 bases, J shed 3 bases, and the junction held 7 bases outside the gene matches. The CDR3 consists of 14 residues. The CDR3 coding sequence is TGTGCCAGCAGCCACCAGCGGGGTATCTACGAGCAGTACTTC. As protein: CASSHQRGIYEQYF. Looking up the rest from reference TRBV7-2 and TRBJ2-7 gives the full variable domain: GAGVSQSPSNKVTEKGKDVELRCDPISGHTALYWYRQSLGQGLEFLIYFQGNSAPDKSGLPSDRFSAERTGGSVSTLTIQRTQQEDSAVYLCASSHQRGIYEQYFGPGTRLTVT.

V and J are TRBV7-2 and TRBJ2-1; tentatively, D is TRBD2 (6 bases). CDR1 SGHTA and CDR2 FQGNSA come from the germline V gene. The CDR3 has 15 amino acids. The ends were cut back, 6 bases at V and 0 bases at J, with 12 bases in the middle. In DNA, the CDR3 is TGTGCCAGCAGGACTACCGGGAGCTCCTACAATGAGCAGTTCTTC. It yields the protein CASRTTGSSYNEQFF. Using reference TRBV7-2 and TRBJ2-1 for the parts outside the CDR3, the full variable domain is GAGVSQSPSNKVTEKGKDVELRCDPISGHTALYWYRQSLGQGLEFLIYFQGNSAPDKSGLPSDRFSAERTGGSVSTLTIQRTQQEDSAVYLCASRTTGSSYNEQFFGPGTRLTVL.

The chain employs TRBV5-1 and TRBJ2-1; TRBD2 matches 7 bases. Per germline, CDR1 SGHRS and CDR2 YFSETQ. CDR3 length equals 15 residues. Trimming at V came to 0 bases and at J to 7 bases, leaving 7 bases not matched to a gene. CDR3 nucleotides: TGCGCCAGCAGCTTGGGGGGAGGGCCCATGAATGAGCAGTTCTTC. Translation: CASSLGGGPMNEQFF.

The genes are TRBV29-1 and TRBJ2-1; 9 nucleotides agree with TRBD2. V lost 0 bases, J lost 4 bases, and 7 bases stayed unmatched. This CDR3 contains 16 residues. Germline assignment: CDR1 SQVTM and CDR2 ANQGSEA. The CDR3 protein is CSVEDQSAGGYNEQFF. As DNA, the CDR3 is TGCAGCGTTGAAGATCAATCAGCGGGAGGTTACAATGAGCAGTTCTTC.

The genes are TRBV19 and TRBJ2-4, with 9 bases fitting TRBD2. This CDR3 comprises 15 residues. With 5 bases clipped from V and 9 bases from J, the junction kept 11 bases outside the gene matches. CDR1 is LNHDA and CDR2 is SQIVND in the germline V gene (reference sequence). The CDR3 DNA reads as TGTGCCAGTAGTCTTGGCTCTAGCGGGGCGGGCATTCAGTACTTC. Encoded protein: CASSLGSSGAGIQYF.

This clone was counted only a few times. The rearrangement joins TRBV10-1 to TRBJ1-3; D not resolved. The length of the CDR3 is 16 residues. Trimming took off 3 bases at V and 0 bases at J, with 12 bases between the two ends. The germline gives CDR1 WNHNN, CDR2 SYGVQD (reference sequence). The CDR3 DNA sequence: TGCGCCAGCAGTGAAGGTACAGTGAACTCTGGAAACACCATATATTTT. Protein: CASSEGTVNSGNTIYF.

This clone was observed a single time. The chain joins TRBV18 to TRBJ2-1; D may be TRBD2 (6 bases). The CDR3 covers 15 residues. CDR1 and CDR2 from the germline V gene are KGHSH and LQKENI. V dropped 6 bases and J dropped 2 bases, with 14 bases sitting between them. The CDR3 loop is CASSAGGTAYNEQFF. The CDR3 coding sequence is TGTGCCAGCTCCGCCGGCGGGACTGCCTACAATGAGCAGTTCTTC. The variable domain in full, with the rest retrieved from reference TRBV18 and TRBJ2-1, is NAGVMQNPRHLVRRRGQEARLRCSPMKGHSHVYWYRQLPEEGLKFMVYLQKENIIDESGMPKERFSAEFPKEGPSILRIQQVVRGDSAAYFCASSAGGTAYNEQFFGPGTRLTVL.

The V and J genes are TRBV5-1 and TRBJ1-6; the match to TRBD1 covers 8 bases. Germline assignment: CDR1 SGHRS and CDR2 YFSETQ. The CDR3 has 14 amino acids. Unmatched junction bases numbered 7, after V lost 4 bases and J lost 10 bases. The CDR3 loop reads CASSPGQERSPLHF. CDR3 DNA sequence: TGCGCCAGCAGCCCGGGACAGGAGAGATCACCCCTCCACTTT.

The chain joins TRBV6-5 to TRBJ2-7, with D possibly being TRBD1 (5 bases). V gave up 0 bases and J gave up 2 bases, with 8 bases separating them. The germline V gene has CDR1 MNHEY and CDR2 SVGAGI. The CDR3 runs 14 residues. CDR3 sequence reads: CASSYSQGTYEQYF. CDR3 sequence (DNA): TGTGCCAGCAGTTACTCGCAGGGCACCTACGAGCAGTACTTC.

The chain combines TRBV7-9 with TRBJ2-7, with D hard to call. There are 14 residues in the CDR3. V gave up 2 bases and J gave up 4 bases, with 12 bases separating them. From germline, CDR1 is SEHNR and CDR2 FQNEAQ (reference sequence). This CDR3 reads CASSLPQADYEQYF. DNA for the CDR3: TGTGCCAGCAGCTTACCCCAAGCCGATTACGAGCAGTACTTC.

The CDR3 region is CASSHMGWTSGSGELFF. The CDR3 nucleotides are TGTGCCAGCAGCCACATGGGTTGGACTAGCGGGAGTGGGGAGCTGTTTTTT. V and J are TRBV11-2 and TRBJ2-2; 13 bases are a match to TRBD2. The V gene end was trimmed by 5 bases and the J gene end by 8 bases; junction bases not matched to a gene: 11. The CDR3 extends over 17 amino acids. Germline CDR1 SGHAT, CDR2 FQNNGV.

The chain joins TRBV3-1 (or the pseudogene TRBV3-2) to TRBJ2-5, with TRBD2 matching 7 bases. The trim removed 4 bases at V and 1 base at J, leaving 3 bases unmatched. Germline V gene data show CDR1 as LGHDT and CDR2 as YNNKEL (reference sequence). This CDR3 has 14 residues. CDR3 protein: CASSRASGQETQYF. DNA of the CDR3: TGTGCCAGCAGCCGCGCTAGCGGCCAAGAGACCCAGTACTTC.

This chain uses TRBV7-3 with TRBJ2-3; possibly TRBD2 for D (6 bases). CDR3 length equals 14 residues. The V gene's germline CDR1 is SGHTA and CDR2 FQGTGA. V lost 5 bases and J 8 bases, leaving 17 bases between the germline ends. The CDR3 reads CASSPGGSSGTQYF. In DNA form, the CDR3 reads TGTGCCAGCAGCCCCGGGGGATCGAGCGGTACGCAGTATTTT.